Listed here are 17 T cell receptor beta chains from one sample, sequenced in a study of cytomegalovirus exposure and HLA in healthy donors. With 60 Vbeta and 13 Jbeta primers, the PCR was carried out. Assay used: immunoSEQ multiplex PCR; TCRdb lists only in-frame clones, some missing. The sample consists of 100,000 to 150,000 clones, over 80% of them appearing once. Source material: PBMCs. The receptor set was obtained from a man in his fifties in good health and CMV-seronegative.

V gene TRBV29-1 combines with J gene TRBJ2-5, with D perhaps matching TRBD2 (6 bases). V lost 3 bases, J lost 1 base, and 12 bases lay in between. Germline assignment: CDR1 SQVTM and CDR2 ANQGSEA. The CDR3 is 14 amino acids. The DNA of the CDR3 is TGCAGCGTTGAGGGGGGAGCCGTCCAAGAGACCCAGTACTTC. Translating it yields CSVEGGAVQETQYF. The full variable domain, with the rest looked up from reference TRBV29-1 and TRBJ2-5, is SAVISQKPSRDICQRGTSLTIQCQVDSQVTMMFWYRQQPGQSLTLIATANQGSEATYESGFVIDKFPISRPNLTFSTLTVSNMSPEDSSIYLCSVEGGAVQETQYFGPGTRLLVL.

The chain uses TRBV11-2 and TRBJ2-7; D might be TRBD1 (6 bases). Germline CDR1 SGHAT, CDR2 FQNNGV. CDR3 length: 13 amino acids. Trimming took off 5 bases at V and 3 bases at J, with 11 bases between the two ends. The CDR3: CASSDRTNYEQYF. The CDR3 nucleotides are TGTGCCAGCAGCGACAGGACCAACTACGAGCAGTACTTC.

The chain combines TRBV28 with TRBJ1-4; 7 bases line up with TRBD1. The CDR3 consists of 12 residues. Germline CDR1 and CDR2: MDHEN and SYDVKM. The V gene end was trimmed by 7 bases and the J gene end by 4 bases; junction bases not matched to a gene: 0. DNA for the CDR3: TGTGCCAGCACAGGGGGTAATGAAAAACTGTTTTTT. The encoded protein is CASTGGNEKLFF. The full variable domain, rest sourced from reference TRBV28 and TRBJ1-4, is DVKVTQSSRYLVKRTGEKVFLECVQDMDHENMFWYRQDPGLGLRLIYFSYDVKMKEKGDIPEGYSVSREKKERFSLILESASTNQTSMYLCASTGGNEKLFFGSGTQLSVL.

V gene TRBV7-3 combines with J gene TRBJ2-3; 12 nucleotides agree with TRBD2. The CDR3 contains 15 residues. V was clipped by 4 bases and J by 9 bases; unmatched bases: 8. CDR1 is SGHTA and CDR2 is FQGTGA in the germline V gene. DNA of the CDR3: TGTGCCAGCAGCTCTAGCGGGGGGGCCCCGTCAACGCAGTATTTT. Its translation is CASSSSGGAPSTQYF.

The CDR3 bases are TGTGCCTGGAGTGTACTAGGCAACCAAGAGACCCAGTACTTC. Translation gives CAWSVLGNQETQYF. The chain joins TRBV30 to TRBJ2-5; D may be TRBD2 (5 bases). In germline, CDR1 is GTSNPN, CDR2 SVGIG (reference sequence). Trimming shortened V by 0 bases and J by 0 bases, and 8 bases separated the two germline ends. The CDR3 is 14 residues long. Full variable domain (rest looked up from reference TRBV30 and TRBJ2-5): SQTIHQWPATLVQPVGSPLSLECTVEGTSNPNLYWYRQAAGRGLQLLFYSVGIGQISSEVPQNLSASRPQDRQFILSSKKLLLSDSGFYLCAWSVLGNQETQYFGPGTRLLVL.

V and J are TRBV4-2 and TRBJ1-1, with no clear D. CDR1 and CDR2 (germline): LGHNA, YNFKEQ. V gave up 2 bases and J gave up 0 bases, with 10 bases separating them. CDR3 length: 15 amino acids. The CDR3 loop is CASSQQRNMNTEAFF. The CDR3 DNA is TGTGCCAGCAGCCAACAGCGGAACATGAACACTGAAGCTTTCTTT.

J is TRBJ2-7 and V is TRBV28; 11 bases align to TRBD2. Trimming cost V 6 bases and J 0 bases; bases outside gene matches: 7. CDR1 MDHEN and CDR2 SYDVKM come from the germline V gene. The CDR3 has 16 residues. The CDR3 DNA reads TGTGCCAGCAGCCCGGGACTAGCGGCACTCTCCTACGAGCAGTACTTC. Its translation: CASSPGLAALSYEQYF.

The chain joins TRBV28 to TRBJ2-3; TRBD2 aligns across 11 bases. Trimming took 5 bases from V and 1 from J; bases not matched to a gene: 5. The CDR3 contains 16 residues. Germline V gene data show CDR1 as MDHEN and CDR2 as SYDVKM. The CDR3 is CASSRLSGGGTDTQYF. The CDR3 coding sequence is TGTGCCAGCAGTCGTCTTAGCGGGGGGGGCACAGATACGCAGTATTTT. Complete variable domain (other parts from reference TRBV28 and TRBJ2-3): DVKVTQSSRYLVKRTGEKVFLECVQDMDHENMFWYRQDPGLGLRLIYFSYDVKMKEKGDIPEGYSVSREKKERFSLILESASTNQTSMYLCASSRLSGGGTDTQYFGPGTRLTVL.

The gene calls are TRBV28 and TRBJ1-2; D may be TRBD1 (5 bases). The germline V gene encodes CDR1 MDHEN and CDR2 SYDVKM. The length of the CDR3 is 15 residues. Between the trimmed V and J ends, which lost 0 bases and 5 bases, there was a span of 13 bases. The CDR3 bases are TGTGCCAGCAGTTTATGGGAAGGGGCCACGTATGGCTACACCTTC. Protein product: CASSLWEGATYGYTF.

The chain uses TRBV7-8 and TRBJ2-2; TRBD1 agrees at 11 bases. The J segment lost 8 bases and the V segment lost 5 bases, leaving 10 bases of the junction unmatched. Germline CDR1 SGHVS, CDR2 FQNEAQ. This CDR3 spans 16 amino acids. The CDR3 DNA follows: TGTGCCAGCAGCGCTGGACAGGGGGCCACGAGGGGGGAGCTGTTTTTT. It yields the protein CASSAGQGATRGELFF.

The chain links TRBV19 to TRBJ1-5; possible D gene TRBD1, 5 bases. The CDR3 contains 15 residues. Between the trimmed V and J ends, which lost 7 bases and 6 bases, there was a span of 19 bases. Germline values: CDR1 LNHDA, CDR2 SQIVND (reference sequence). The CDR3 loop is CASKGYRGIRQPQHF. The CDR3 DNA is TGTGCCAGTAAAGGGTATCGGGGGATTCGTCAGCCCCAGCATTTT. Filled out from reference TRBV19 and TRBJ1-5, the complete variable domain reads DGGITQSPKYLFRKEGQNVTLSCEQNLNHDAMYWYRQDPGQGLRLIYYSQIVNDFQKGDIAEGYSVSREKKESFPLTVTSAQKNPTAFYLCASKGYRGIRQPQHFGDGTRLSIL.

V is TRBV4-3 and J is TRBJ2-5, with D possibly being TRBD2 (7 bases). Trimming removed 0 bases at V and 5 bases at J, with 22 bases between. CDR3 length equals 18 residues. Germline V CDR1 and CDR2: LGHNA, YSLEER. The CDR3 here is CASSQDLRSRGGQETQYF. The CDR3 nucleotides are TGCGCCAGCAGCCAAGATCTTCGGTCGAGGGGGGGCCAGGAGACCCAGTACTTC.

This clone has only one observation. The chain is built from TRBV5-1 and TRBJ2-5, with TRBD2 matching 10 bases. The CDR3 is made up of 14 amino acids. Germline assignment: CDR1 SGHRS and CDR2 YFSETQ. V gave up 4 bases and J gave up 5 bases; unmatched junction bases: 5. CDR3 region: CASSAGGLAETQYF. In DNA, the CDR3 is TGCGCCAGCAGCGCCGGGGGACTAGCGGAGACCCAGTACTTC.

The genes are TRBV28 and TRBJ2-7; TRBD2 might be the D (5 bases). Trimming stripped 7 bases from V and 3 bases from J, with 16 bases between. Germline lookup yields CDR1 MDHEN and CDR2 SYDVKM. The CDR3 is made up of 14 amino acids. The CDR3 nucleotides read TGTGCCAGCACCTTCTCCCGGGATGACTACGAGCAGTACTTC. Translating it yields CASTFSRDDYEQYF.

J is TRBJ2-5 and V is TRBV5-1, with 10 bases that match TRBD1. Germline trimming cut 3 bases from V and 1 base from J; bases unmatched to any gene: 6. The CDR3 has 16 residues. Per the germline V gene, CDR1 is SGHRS and CDR2 is YFSETQ. The CDR3 DNA sequence: TGCGCCAGCAGCTGGGACAGGGGTCCACCCCAAGAGACCCAGTACTTC. Encoded protein: CASSWDRGPPQETQYF.

V usage is TRBV28 and J usage is TRBJ1-5; D is undetermined. The V and J ends lost 6 bases and 2 bases respectively, with 11 bases between them. This CDR3 contains 14 residues. Germline V CDR1 and CDR2: MDHEN, SYDVKM. CDR3 bases: TGTGCCAGCAGCCTCCAGAGGGGCAATCAGCCCCAGCATTTT. Its translation: CASSLQRGNQPQHF.

This chain joins TRBV13 and TRBJ1-2; D unresolved. The CDR3 is made up of 14 amino acids. Germline values: CDR1 PRHDT, CDR2 FYEKMQ (reference sequence). The ends were cut back, 3 bases at V and 4 bases at J, with 12 bases in the middle. CDR3 nucleotide sequence: TGTGCCAGCAGCTTTCCGGGTGGTGGCTATGGCTACACCTTC. As protein: CASSFPGGGYGYTF. The full variable domain, rest sourced from reference TRBV13 and TRBJ1-2, is AAGVIQSPRHLIKEKRETATLKCYPIPRHDTVYWYQQGPGQDPQFLISFYEKMQSDKGSIPDRFSAQQFSDYHSELNMSSLELGDSALYFCASSFPGGGYGYTFGSGTRLTVV.